These 14 T cell receptor beta chains were sequenced from one sample in a study of cytomegalovirus exposure and HLA in healthy donors. The PCR contained 60 Vbeta and 13 Jbeta primers. Clones were sequenced by immunoSEQ multiplex PCR, and TCRdb holds only the in-frame ones, with some missing. Recorded for this sample: tens of thousands of clones. The sample consisted of PBMCs. All receptors derive from a man aged 50-60 years in good health and CMV-seronegative.

This CDR3 reads CASSRQDRSNQPQHF. The DNA of the CDR3 is TGTGCCAGCAGCCGACAGGACAGAAGCAATCAGCCCCAGCATTTT. The V call is TRBV4-2, the J call TRBJ1-5; D might be TRBD1 (6 bases). The CDR3 has 15 residues. V was cut by 4 bases and J by 1 base, with 11 bases left in between. Germline CDR1 is LGHNA and CDR2 is YNFKEQ.

The chain joins TRBV5-1 to TRBJ1-1, with 7 bases matching TRBD1. J lost 4 bases, V lost 3 bases, and 3 bases had no gene match. The CDR3 is 13 amino acids. Per germline, CDR1 SGHRS and CDR2 YFSETQ. This CDR3 is CASSSGQFTEAFF. CDR3 DNA: TGCGCCAGCAGCTCGGGACAGTTCACTGAAGCTTTCTTT.

The genes are TRBV6-6 and TRBJ2-3; 7 nucleotides line up with TRBD1. CDR3 length: 15 amino acids. The V and J ends lost 1 base and 1 base, in that order; junction bases with no gene match: 2. Germline V gene lookup returns CDR1 MNHNY and CDR2 SVGAGI (reference sequence). The CDR3 DNA reads TGTGCCAGCAGTTACTTCGGGACAGGCACAGATACGCAGTATTTT. This codes for CASSYFGTGTDTQYF.

This chain connects TRBV30 to TRBJ2-7; 11 bases fit TRBD2. Trimming cost V 2 bases and J 2 bases; bases outside gene matches: 5. CDR1 and CDR2 (germline): GTSNPN, SVGIG (reference sequence). The CDR3 runs 15 residues. In DNA form, the CDR3 reads TGTGCCTGGAGTCGGAAACTAGCGGGGGCCTACGAGCAGTACTTC. Its translation is CAWSRKLAGAYEQYF.

The chain has TRBV28 and TRBJ2-7; D remains ambiguous. Germline CDR1 reads MDHEN; CDR2 reads SYDVKM. Trimming left V 1 base short and J 5 bases short, with 6 bases between. The CDR3 spans 12 residues. CDR3 bases: TGTGCCAGCAGTTTATCTCGTGACGAGCAGTACTTC. Translating it yields CASSLSRDEQYF.

The rearrangement links TRBV18 to TRBJ2-5; no firm D call. The CDR3 is 16 amino acids. Trimming pared 3 bases from V and 2 bases from J, leaving 16 bases between. From germline, CDR1 is KGHSH and CDR2 LQKENI. CDR3 loop: CASSPIEAPRQETQYF. CDR3 nucleotides: TGTGCCAGCTCACCCATCGAGGCCCCCCGTCAAGAGACCCAGTACTTC.

The V call is TRBV18, the J call TRBJ1-5; D ambiguous. Germline assignment: CDR1 KGHSH and CDR2 LQKENI. This CDR3 is built from 15 residues. The germline V and J ends were trimmed by 3 bases and 2 bases, with 11 bases remaining between them. For the CDR3, the DNA is TGTGCCAGCTCACCTAACTCCGGGGGCAATCAGCCCCAGCATTTT. Its protein is CASSPNSGGNQPQHF.

This chain connects TRBV5-1 to TRBJ2-3; the match to TRBD2 covers 11 bases. CDR1 and CDR2 from the germline V gene are SGHRS and YFSETQ. The CDR3 totals 18 residues. V gave up 4 bases and J gave up 0 bases; unmatched junction bases: 10. The CDR3 here is CASSRLAGGRSSTDTQYF. The CDR3 DNA sequence: TGCGCCAGCAGCCGGCTAGCGGGGGGACGGTCTAGCACAGATACGCAGTATTTT. Together with reference TRBV5-1 and TRBJ2-3, the CDR3 gives the full variable domain: KAGVTQTPRYLIKTRGQQVTLSCSPISGHRSVSWYQQTPGQGLQFLFEYFSETQRNKGNFPGRFSGRQFSNSRSEMNVSTLELGDSALYLCASSRLAGGRSSTDTQYFGPGTRLTVL.

The chain carries TRBV5-1 and TRBJ2-1; perhaps TRBD2 as D (7 bases). This CDR3 is built from 16 residues. Deletions cut 0 bases from V and 0 bases from J, with 10 bases between. Germline loops: CDR1 SGHRS, CDR2 YFSETQ. DNA for the CDR3: TGCGCCAGCAGCTTGGCAGGGGACTACTCCTACAATGAGCAGTTCTTC. It is translated as CASSLAGDYSYNEQFF.

This rearrangement joins TRBV7-3 to TRBJ2-2; 7 bases are shared with TRBD1. Germline lookup yields CDR1 SGHTA and CDR2 FQGTGA. The J segment lost 1 base and the V segment lost 5 bases, leaving 4 bases of the junction unmatched. The CDR3 covers 15 residues. The CDR3 sequence is CASSRQGRNTGELFF. CDR3 nucleotide sequence: TGTGCCAGCAGCCGACAGGGAAGGAACACCGGGGAGCTGTTTTTT.

The V call is TRBV9, the J call TRBJ1-2; the match to TRBD1 covers 7 bases. The germline gives CDR1 SGDLS, CDR2 YYNGEE. The CDR3 loop spans 13 amino acids. Germline trimming cut 6 bases from V and 6 bases from J; bases unmatched to any gene: 8. The CDR3: CASTYGTVDGYTF. In nucleotides, the CDR3 is TGTGCCAGCACCTACGGGACAGTCGATGGCTACACCTTC.

The chain is built from TRBV5-1 and TRBJ2-3; D might be TRBD2 (5 bases). V lost 0 bases, J lost 12 bases, and 17 bases lay in between. CDR3 size: 14 residues. The germline CDR1 and CDR2 sequences are SGHRS and YFSETQ. The CDR3 loop reads CASSLDGSPGSQYF. Written as DNA, the CDR3 is TGCGCCAGCAGCTTGGATGGTAGCCCGGGGTCCCAGTATTTT.

J is TRBJ1-2 and V is TRBV4-2, with D perhaps matching TRBD1 (6 bases). Trimming left V 0 bases short and J 1 base short, with 15 bases between. This CDR3 contains 17 residues. Germline CDR1 is LGHNA and CDR2 is YNFKEQ. CDR3 region: CASSQDAGGASNYGYTF. In nucleotides, the CDR3 is TGTGCCAGCAGCCAAGATGCGGGGGGGGCGAGTAACTATGGCTACACCTTC.

This chain links TRBV18 with TRBJ1-2; maybe TRBD1 (5 bases). V was shortened by 0 bases and J by 6 bases, with 11 bases between the two germline ends. The CDR3 consists of 14 residues. Germline values: CDR1 KGHSH, CDR2 LQKENI. CDR3 nucleotide sequence: TGTGCCAGCTCACCACCGGGCAGGGTGGATGGCTACACCTTC. Residues: CASSPPGRVDGYTF. Full variable domain (missing parts from reference TRBV18 and TRBJ1-2): NAGVMQNPRHLVRRRGQEARLRCSPMKGHSHVYWYRQLPEEGLKFMVYLQKENIIDESGMPKERFSAEFPKEGPSILRIQQVVRGDSAAYFCASSPPGRVDGYTFGSGTRLTVV.